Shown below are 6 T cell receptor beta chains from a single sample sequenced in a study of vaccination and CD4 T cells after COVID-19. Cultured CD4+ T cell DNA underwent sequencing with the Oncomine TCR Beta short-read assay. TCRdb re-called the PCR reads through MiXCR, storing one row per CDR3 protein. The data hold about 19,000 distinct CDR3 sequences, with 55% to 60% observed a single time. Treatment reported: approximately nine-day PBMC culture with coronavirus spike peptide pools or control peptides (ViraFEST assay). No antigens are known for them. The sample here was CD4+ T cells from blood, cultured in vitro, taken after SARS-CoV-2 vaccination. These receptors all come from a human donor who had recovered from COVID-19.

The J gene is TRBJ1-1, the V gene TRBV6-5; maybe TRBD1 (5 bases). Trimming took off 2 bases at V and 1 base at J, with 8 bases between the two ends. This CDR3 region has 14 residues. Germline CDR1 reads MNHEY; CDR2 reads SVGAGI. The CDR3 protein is CASSYGRENTEAFF. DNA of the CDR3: TGTGCCAGCAGTTACGGCAGGGAGAACACTGAAGCTTTCTTT.

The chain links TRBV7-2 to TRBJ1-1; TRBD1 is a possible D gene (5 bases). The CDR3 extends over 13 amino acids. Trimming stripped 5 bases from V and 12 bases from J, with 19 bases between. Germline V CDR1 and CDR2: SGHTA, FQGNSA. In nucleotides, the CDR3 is TGTGCCAGCAGCCAGCCCCCCCAGGGAACCACTTTCTTT. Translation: CASSQPPQGTTFF. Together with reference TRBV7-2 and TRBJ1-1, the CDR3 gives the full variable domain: GAGVSQSPSNKVTEKGKDVELRCDPISGHTALYWYRQSLGQGLEFLIYFQGNSAPDKSGLPSDRFSAERTGGSVSTLTIQRTQQEDSAVYLCASSQPPQGTTFFGQGTRLTVV.

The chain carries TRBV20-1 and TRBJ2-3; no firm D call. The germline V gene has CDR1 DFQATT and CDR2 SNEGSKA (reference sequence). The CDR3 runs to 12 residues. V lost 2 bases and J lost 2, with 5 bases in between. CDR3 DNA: TGCAGTGCTAGACAGGCCACAGATACGCAGTATTTT. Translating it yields CSARQATDTQYF.

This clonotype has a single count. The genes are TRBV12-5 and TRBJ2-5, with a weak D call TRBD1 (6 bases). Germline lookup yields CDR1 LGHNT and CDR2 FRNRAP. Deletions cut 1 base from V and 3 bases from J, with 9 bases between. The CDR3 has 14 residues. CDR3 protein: CASGLDAGEETQYF. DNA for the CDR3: TGTGCTAGTGGTTTGGACGCAGGGGAAGAGACCCAGTACTTC.

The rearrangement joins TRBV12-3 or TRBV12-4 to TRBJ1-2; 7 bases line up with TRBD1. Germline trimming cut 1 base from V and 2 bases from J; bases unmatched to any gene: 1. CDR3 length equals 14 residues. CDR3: CASSLDRGNYGYTF. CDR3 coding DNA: TGTGCCAGCAGTTTAGACAGGGGCAACTATGGCTACACCTTC.

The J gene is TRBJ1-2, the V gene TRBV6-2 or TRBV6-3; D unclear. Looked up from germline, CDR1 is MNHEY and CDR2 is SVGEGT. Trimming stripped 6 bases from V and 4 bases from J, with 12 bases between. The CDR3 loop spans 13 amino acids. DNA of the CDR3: TGTGCCAGCAGCCAGCGGCAGACCTATGGCTACACCTTC. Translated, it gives CASSQRQTYGYTF.